The clone carrying this T cell receptor beta chain was recorded many times. The read terminates 3 residues ahead of where the CDR3 ends, so the germline J gene completes it. Generated by immunoSEQ multiplex PCR, the TCRdb table keeps only in-frame clones and is missing some. This sample has about 42,000 clones and no singletons, with 2.8% in the ten largest. V dropped 3 bases and J dropped 5 bases, with 17 bases sitting between them. The CDR3 length is 15 residues. Germline CDR1 is MNHNS and CDR2 is SASEGT. The data originate from a study of T cell clonality in common variable immunodeficiency. This clonotype was obtained from a person aged 18 to 69 in good health. The V and J genes are TRBV6-1 and TRBJ2-7; possibly TRBD1 for D (6 bases). Sequencing input: peripheral blood mononuclear cells. The CDR3 loop is CASSEVTGMNHEQYF. The part of the CDR3 DNA that was read is TGTGCCAGCAGTGAGGTAACAGGGATGAACCACGAG.